This entry is about one TCR beta chain. In the source study's methods: Amplified reference gene primers provided the basis for estimating nucleated cell counts. Sequencing used immunoSEQ multiplex PCR; TCRdb keeps in-frame clones, though not all of them. V and J calls and clone size are copied from that table; D and trimming were computed from the DNA. Found here are about 170,000 clones, roughly 84% of them singletons; the top ten hold about 14%. This record belongs to a study of blood T cell repertoires in COVID-19. Overall study: Samples came from the United States, Italy and Spain, spanning acute and convalescent COVID-19.

The TCR originated in a woman in her seventies with COVID-19, enrolled during active disease. Sample: peripheral blood.

The CDR3 DNA reads TGTGCCTGGATAATTTTAGGGGCCAACGTCCTGACTTTC. Translated, it gives CAWIILGANVLTF. The rearrangement links TRBV30 to TRBJ2-6; D unclear. Germline loops: CDR1 GTSNPN, CDR2 SVGIG (reference sequence). The CDR3 is 13 residues long. V was shortened by 4 bases and J by 4 bases, with 8 bases between the two germline ends.